Listed here are 19 T cell receptor beta chains from one sample, sequenced in a study of cytomegalovirus exposure and HLA in healthy donors. The PCR employed 60 Vbeta primers together with 13 Jbeta primers. Profiled with immunoSEQ multiplex PCR; TCRdb holds only in-frame clones, not every one. The sample holds around 100,000 clones; about three quarters are singletons and the top ten take roughly 13%. Sequences were obtained from PBMCs. These receptor sequences come from a male donor in good health and CMV-seropositive.

This clone was picked up one time. The chain combines TRBV7-2 with TRBJ2-7; TRBD1 aligns across 8 bases. CDR3 length equals 15 residues. V was clipped by 4 bases and J by 3 bases; unmatched bases: 8. Germline V gene data show CDR1 as SGHTA and CDR2 as FQGNSA. CDR3 protein: CASSSSPGQVYEQYF. The CDR3 DNA reads TGTGCCAGCAGCTCCTCCCCGGGACAGGTCTACGAGCAGTACTTC.

Notes on this clone: At the DNA level, this CDR3 is encoded by other sequences in the same sample as well. The rearrangement joins TRBV2 to TRBJ1-1; tentative D call: TRBD1 (5 bases). Germline assignment: CDR1 SNHLY and CDR2 FYNNEI. The CDR3 contains 14 residues. The V end was cut by 5 bases, the J end by 3 bases, with 13 bases between. As DNA, the CDR3 is TGTGCCAGCAGTCCCCAGGGAAGGGACACTGAAGCTTTCTTT. This codes for CASSPQGRDTEAFF.

V gene TRBV5-1 combines with J gene TRBJ2-5, with a weak D call TRBD1 (6 bases). Trimming took 4 bases from V and 5 from J, leaving 18 bases between them. CDR3 length: 15 residues. The germline V gene encodes CDR1 SGHRS and CDR2 YFSETQ. The CDR3 reads CASSLLGSQGETQYF. CDR3 DNA sequence: TGCGCCAGCAGCCTCTTGGGTTCGCAGGGGGAGACCCAGTACTTC.

On this clone: A read error may produce the germline difference seen at one junction end. For the CDR3, the DNA is TGCGCCAGCAGCTTGGAGGACAGGCTGTACCAAGGGACCCAGTACTTC. Translation gives CASSLEDRLYQGTQYF. The chain carries TRBV5-1 and TRBJ2-5; 7 bases are a match to TRBD1. The CDR3 runs to 16 residues. The germline gives CDR1 SGHRS, CDR2 YFSETQ.

This chain joins TRBV4-1 and TRBJ1-4; 7 bases map to TRBD1. CDR1 is MGHRA and CDR2 is YSYEKL in the germline V gene. This CDR3 region has 16 residues. Trimming removed 3 bases from V and 5 bases from J; junction bases left unmatched: 9. CDR3 sequence reads: CASSQLLNRGNEKLFF. The CDR3 DNA reads TGCGCCAGCAGCCAGCTACTTAACAGGGGAAATGAAAAACTGTTTTTT.

The V gene is TRBV25-1, the J gene TRBJ2-6, with a tentative D call TRBD2 (7 bases). V lost 5 bases, J lost 5 bases, and 13 bases lay in between. Germline CDR1 MGHDK, CDR2 SYGVNS. This CDR3 has 15 residues. CDR3: CASSQGGGRANVLTF. The CDR3 nucleotides are TGTGCCAGCAGTCAAGGGGGGGGTAGGGCCAACGTCCTGACTTTC.

This chain uses TRBV6-5 with TRBJ1-1; the match to TRBD1 covers 8 bases. Germline lookup yields CDR1 MNHEY and CDR2 SVGAGI. V trimming: 0 bases; J trimming: 8 bases; junction bases outside the gene matches: 8. The CDR3 totals 15 residues. The CDR3 sequence: CASSYSRQGLYEAFF. The CDR3 DNA sequence: TGTGCCAGCAGTTACTCGCGACAGGGGCTCTACGAAGCTTTCTTT.

This clone has more than one count but fewer than ten. This chain uses TRBV4-3 with TRBJ2-2; 15 nucleotides match TRBD2. Germline lookup yields CDR1 LGHNA and CDR2 YSLEER. This CDR3 region has 18 residues. V lost 3 bases to trimming and J lost 6 bases; unmatched junction nucleotides: 8. The CDR3: CASSHSGLAGGPAGELFF. Written as DNA, the CDR3 is TGCGCCAGCAGCCATTCCGGACTAGCGGGGGGGCCAGCCGGGGAGCTGTTTTTT.

The DNA for the CDR3 is TGTGCCAGTAAGAGGGGGACGAACGGCGGGGAGCTGTTTTTT. Translated: CASKRGTNGGELFF. The chain uses TRBV19 and TRBJ2-2, with D tentatively TRBD1 (6 bases). Trimming removed 7 bases at V and 7 bases at J, with 16 bases between. There are 14 residues in the CDR3. CDR1 and CDR2 (germline): LNHDA, SQIVND (reference sequence).

The chain carries TRBV9 and TRBJ1-1; TRBD1 agrees at 9 bases. Trimming cost V 4 bases and J 0 bases; bases outside gene matches: 4. CDR1 SGDLS and CDR2 YYNGEE come from the germline V gene. The CDR3 covers 15 residues. CDR3 sequence: CASSSRQGVNTEAFF. The DNA for the CDR3 is TGTGCCAGCAGCTCGCGACAGGGGGTGAACACTGAAGCTTTCTTT.

The rearrangement links TRBV7-2 to TRBJ2-2; the D gene is possibly TRBD1 (6 bases). The CDR3 is 14 amino acids. Germline CDR1 reads SGHTA; CDR2 reads FQGNSA. V was pared by 6 bases and J by 7 bases, with 15 bases between. The CDR3 region has the DNA TGTGCCAGCAGGCCTGGGGGCTCGGGCGGGGAGCTGTTTTTT. The encoded protein is CASRPGGSGGELFF. Filled out from reference TRBV7-2 and TRBJ2-2, the complete variable domain reads GAGVSQSPSNKVTEKGKDVELRCDPISGHTALYWYRQSLGQGLEFLIYFQGNSAPDKSGLPSDRFSAERTGGSVSTLTIQRTQQEDSAVYLCASRPGGSGGELFFGEGSRLTVL.

The chain recombines TRBV7-9 with TRBJ2-3; TRBD1 aligns across 8 bases. Trimming removed 3 bases from V and 3 bases from J; junction bases left unmatched: 8. CDR1 is SEHNR and CDR2 is FQNEAQ in the germline V gene (reference sequence). The CDR3 consists of 16 residues. For the CDR3, the DNA is TGTGCCAGCAGCTTTCAACAGGGGGTCAGGACAGATACGCAGTATTTT. It translates to CASSFQQGVRTDTQYF.

This chain uses TRBV6-6 with TRBJ2-5, with 7 bases that match TRBD1. The end of the DNA aligns better with TRBJ2-7, so the J call may be wrong. Per the germline V gene, CDR1 is MNHNY and CDR2 is SVGAGI (reference sequence). This CDR3 spans 13 amino acids. The CDR3 here is CASGIQGIYEQYF. CDR3 DNA sequence: TGTGCCAGCGGGATACAGGGGATCTACGAGCAGTACTTC.

J is TRBJ1-6 and V is TRBV18, with D tentatively TRBD1 (5 bases). Trimming took off 8 bases at V and 7 bases at J, with 12 bases between the two ends. The CDR3 length is 13 residues. CDR1 is KGHSH, CDR2 LQKENI, per germline. The CDR3 spells CASTQELNSPLHF. CDR3 sequence (DNA): TGTGCCAGCACACAGGAGTTAAATTCACCCCTCCACTTT.

Here the CDR3 DNA reads TGCGCCAGCAGCCCTCAAGGGAGCTCCGAGCAGTACTTC. It yields the protein CASSPQGSSEQYF. The chain carries TRBV4-1 and TRBJ2-7; the D gene is possibly TRBD2 (5 bases). Deletions cut 4 bases from V and 6 bases from J, with 13 bases between. CDR3 length equals 13 residues. In germline, CDR1 is MGHRA, CDR2 YSYEKL.

The chain is built from TRBV5-6 and TRBJ2-7; weak D call: TRBD2 (6 bases). This CDR3 spans 11 amino acids. Trimming took 4 bases from V and 7 from J, leaving 9 bases between them. Germline CDR1 is SGHDT and CDR2 is YYEEEE. This chain's CDR3 is CASSLRGEQYF. The CDR3 DNA is TGTGCCAGCAGCCTCCGGGGGGAGCAGTACTTC.

This clone was seen just once. The chain is built from TRBV5-1 and TRBJ2-7, with 9 bases aligning to TRBD1. The CDR3 runs 15 residues. CDR1 is SGHRS and CDR2 is YFSETQ in the germline V gene. The ends lost 6 bases at V and 4 bases at J; junction bases unmatched: 11. The CDR3 region has the DNA TGCGCCAGCAACCTGGAACAGGGGGCGCCGTACGAGCAGTACTTC. Protein sequence: CASNLEQGAPYEQYF. Drawing the rest from reference TRBV5-1 and TRBJ2-7, the complete variable domain is KAGVTQTPRYLIKTRGQQVTLSCSPISGHRSVSWYQQTPGQGLQFLFEYFSETQRNKGNFPGRFSGRQFSNSRSEMNVSTLELGDSALYLCASNLEQGAPYEQYFGPGTRLTVT.

The J gene is TRBJ1-3, the V gene TRBV4-1; TRBD1 matches at 8 bases. CDR3 length: 15 residues. CDR1 and CDR2 (germline): MGHRA, YSYEKL. Trimming removed 4 bases from V and 1 base from J; junction bases left unmatched: 3. The CDR3 DNA sequence: TGCGCCAGCAGCCCCACAGGGGGGTCTGGAAACACCATATATTTT. As protein: CASSPTGGSGNTIYF.

V usage is TRBV28 and J usage is TRBJ2-7, with D tentatively TRBD1 (5 bases). V was shortened by 2 bases and J by 7 bases, with 15 bases between the two germline ends. The CDR3 is made up of 14 amino acids. CDR1 is MDHEN and CDR2 is SYDVKM in the germline V gene. The CDR3 nucleotides read TGTGCCAGCAGTTTAAGCCAAGGAAGGGGTGAGCAGTACTTC. Encoded protein: CASSLSQGRGEQYF.